This TCR beta chain appears in the sequencing data of a study of CD8 T cells in ankylosing spondylitis. Findings of the study overall: Previously reported in reactive arthritis synovial fluid and blood were some of the motif variants.

This clonotype was detected many times. Its antigen is unidentified. TCRdb re-derived calls from the 5' RACE reads in MiXCR, one entry per CDR3 protein. The sample lists some 130,000 distinct CDR3 sequences, just under 7.5% occurring once. Germline values: CDR1 MNHEY, CDR2 SMNVEV (reference sequence). Trimming left V 3 bases short and J 2 bases short, with 11 bases between. The CDR3 has 14 amino acids. The chain combines TRBV27 with TRBJ2-7; a possible D gene is TRBD1 (5 bases). The specimen sequenced was blood, either unsorted or a sorted T cell fraction (not recorded which). This TCR came from a female donor with ankylosing spondylitis or in good health (not recorded which). CDR3 sequence reads: CASSFSSGTYEQYF. CDR3 nucleotides: TGTGCCAGCAGTTTTTCTTCAGGGACCTACGAGCAGTACTTC.